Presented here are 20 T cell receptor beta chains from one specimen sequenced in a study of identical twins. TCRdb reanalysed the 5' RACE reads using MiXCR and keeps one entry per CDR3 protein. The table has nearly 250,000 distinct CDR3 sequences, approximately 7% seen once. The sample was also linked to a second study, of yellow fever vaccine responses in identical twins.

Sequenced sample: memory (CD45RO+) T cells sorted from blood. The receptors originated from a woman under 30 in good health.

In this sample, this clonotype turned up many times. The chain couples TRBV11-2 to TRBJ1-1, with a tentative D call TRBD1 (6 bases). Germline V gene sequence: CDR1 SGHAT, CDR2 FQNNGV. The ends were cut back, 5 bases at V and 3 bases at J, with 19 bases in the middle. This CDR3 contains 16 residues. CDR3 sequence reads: CASSPPGGRRYTEAFF. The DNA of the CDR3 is TGTGCCAGCAGCCCCCCGGGGGGGCGGAGATACACTGAAGCTTTCTTT.

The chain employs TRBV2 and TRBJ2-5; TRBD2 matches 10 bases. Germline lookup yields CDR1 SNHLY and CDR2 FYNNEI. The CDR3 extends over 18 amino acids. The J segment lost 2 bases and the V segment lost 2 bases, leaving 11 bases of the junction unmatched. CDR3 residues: CASSEPDLSLAGQETQYF. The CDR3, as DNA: TGTGCCAGCAGTGAACCAGACCTCTCACTAGCGGGGCAAGAGACCCAGTACTTC. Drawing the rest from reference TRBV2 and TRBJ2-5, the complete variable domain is EPEVTQTPSHQVTQMGQEVILRCVPISNHLYFYWYRQILGQKVEFLVSFYNNEISEKSEIFDDQFSVERPDGSNFTLKIRSTKLEDSAMYFCASSEPDLSLAGQETQYFGPGTRLLVL.

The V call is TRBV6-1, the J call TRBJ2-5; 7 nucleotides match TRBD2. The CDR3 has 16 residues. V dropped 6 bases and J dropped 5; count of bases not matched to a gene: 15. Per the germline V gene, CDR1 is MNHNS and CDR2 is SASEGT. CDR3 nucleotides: TGTGCCAGCAGCCCTAGTTTGGCGGGGGTTAGGGAGACCCAGTACTTC. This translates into CASSPSLAGVRETQYF.

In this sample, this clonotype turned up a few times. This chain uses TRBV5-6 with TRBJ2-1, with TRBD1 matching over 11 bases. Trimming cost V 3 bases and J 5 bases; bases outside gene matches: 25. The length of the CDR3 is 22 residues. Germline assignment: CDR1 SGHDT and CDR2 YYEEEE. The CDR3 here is CASSSLRGPGTGGTDYNNEQFF. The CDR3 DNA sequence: TGTGCCAGCAGCTCCCTAAGGGGTCCCGGGACAGGGGGGACAGATTACAACAATGAGCAGTTCTTC.

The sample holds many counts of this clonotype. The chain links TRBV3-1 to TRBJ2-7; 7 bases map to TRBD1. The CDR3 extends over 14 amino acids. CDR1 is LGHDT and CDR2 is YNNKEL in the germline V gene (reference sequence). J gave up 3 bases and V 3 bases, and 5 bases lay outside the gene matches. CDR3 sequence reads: CASSQRDRNYEQYF. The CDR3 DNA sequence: TGTGCCAGCAGCCAGAGGGACAGAAACTACGAGCAGTACTTC.

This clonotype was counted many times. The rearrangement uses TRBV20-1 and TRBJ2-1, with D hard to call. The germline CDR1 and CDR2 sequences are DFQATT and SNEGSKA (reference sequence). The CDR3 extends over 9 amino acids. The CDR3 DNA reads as TGCAGCGTCAGCCATGAGCAGTTCTTC. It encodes CSVSHEQFF.

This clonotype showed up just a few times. The CDR3 coding sequence is TGCGCCAGCAGACATGACAGGGAAACCGGGGAGCTGTTTTTT. It is translated as CASRHDRETGELFF. The rearrangement links TRBV10-2 to TRBJ2-2; 7 bases line up with TRBD1. There are 14 residues in the CDR3. V was clipped by 6 bases and J by 5 bases; unmatched bases: 6. Germline V gene data show CDR1 as WSHSY and CDR2 as SAAADI.

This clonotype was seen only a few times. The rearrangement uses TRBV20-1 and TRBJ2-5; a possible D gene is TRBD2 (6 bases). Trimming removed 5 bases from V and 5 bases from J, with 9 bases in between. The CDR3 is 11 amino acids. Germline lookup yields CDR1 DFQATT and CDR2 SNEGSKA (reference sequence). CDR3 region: CSALGGETQYF. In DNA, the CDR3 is TGCAGTGCTCTGGGAGGCGAGACCCAGTACTTC.

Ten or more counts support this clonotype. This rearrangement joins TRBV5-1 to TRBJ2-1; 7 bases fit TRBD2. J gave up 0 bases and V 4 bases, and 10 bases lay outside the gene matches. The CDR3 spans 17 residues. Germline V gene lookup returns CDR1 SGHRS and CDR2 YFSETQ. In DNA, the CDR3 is TGCGCCAGCAGCATGGGGGGAGGGGAGAGCTCCTACAATGAGCAGTTCTTC. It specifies CASSMGGGESSYNEQFF.

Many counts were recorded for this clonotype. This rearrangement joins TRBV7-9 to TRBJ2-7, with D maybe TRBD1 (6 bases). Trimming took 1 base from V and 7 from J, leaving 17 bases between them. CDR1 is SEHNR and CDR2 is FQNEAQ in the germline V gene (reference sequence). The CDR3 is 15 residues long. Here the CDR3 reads CASSLVTGWAGEQYF. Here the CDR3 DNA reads TGTGCCAGCAGCTTAGTGACAGGCTGGGCCGGGGAGCAGTACTTC.

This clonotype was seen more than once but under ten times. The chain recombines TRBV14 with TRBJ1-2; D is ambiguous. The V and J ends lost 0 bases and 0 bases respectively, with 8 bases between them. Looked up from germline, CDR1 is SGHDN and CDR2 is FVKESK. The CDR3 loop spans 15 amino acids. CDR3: CASSQDGRSNYGYTF. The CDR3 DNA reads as TGTGCCAGCAGCCAAGATGGCCGGTCTAACTATGGCTACACCTTC.

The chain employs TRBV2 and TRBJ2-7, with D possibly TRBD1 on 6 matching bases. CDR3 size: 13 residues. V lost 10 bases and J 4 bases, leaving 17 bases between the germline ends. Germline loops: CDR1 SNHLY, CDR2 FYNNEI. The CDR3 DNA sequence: TGTGCCACTCGTGGGACATTCACTTACGAGCAGTACTTC. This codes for CATRGTFTYEQYF. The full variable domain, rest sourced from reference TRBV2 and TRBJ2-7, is EPEVTQTPSHQVTQMGQEVILRCVPISNHLYFYWYRQILGQKVEFLVSFYNNEISEKSEIFDDQFSVERPDGSNFTLKIRSTKLEDSAMYFCATRGTFTYEQYFGPGTRLTVT.

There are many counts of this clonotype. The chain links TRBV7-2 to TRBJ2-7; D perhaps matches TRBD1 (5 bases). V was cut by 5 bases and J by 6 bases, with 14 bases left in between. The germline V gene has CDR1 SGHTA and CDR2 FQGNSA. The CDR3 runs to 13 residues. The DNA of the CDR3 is TGTGCCAGCAGCCCCCAACGCACAGGCGAGCAGTACTTC. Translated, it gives CASSPQRTGEQYF. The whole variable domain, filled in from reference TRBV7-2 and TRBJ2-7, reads GAGVSQSPSNKVTEKGKDVELRCDPISGHTALYWYRQSLGQGLEFLIYFQGNSAPDKSGLPSDRFSAERTGGSVSTLTIQRTQQEDSAVYLCASSPQRTGEQYFGPGTRLTVT.

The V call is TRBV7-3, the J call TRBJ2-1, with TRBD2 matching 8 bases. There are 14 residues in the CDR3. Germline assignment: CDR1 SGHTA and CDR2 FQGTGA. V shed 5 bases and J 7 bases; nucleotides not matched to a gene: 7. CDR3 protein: CASSAPGGGNEQFF. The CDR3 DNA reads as TGTGCCAGCAGCGCCCCGGGGGGGGGTAATGAGCAGTTCTTC.

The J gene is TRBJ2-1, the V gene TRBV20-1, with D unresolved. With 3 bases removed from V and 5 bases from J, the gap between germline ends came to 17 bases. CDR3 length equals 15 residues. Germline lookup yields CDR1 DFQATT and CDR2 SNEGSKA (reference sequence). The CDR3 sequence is CSASFPGVGNNEQFF. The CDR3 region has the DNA TGCAGTGCTAGCTTTCCCGGTGTCGGAAACAATGAGCAGTTCTTC.

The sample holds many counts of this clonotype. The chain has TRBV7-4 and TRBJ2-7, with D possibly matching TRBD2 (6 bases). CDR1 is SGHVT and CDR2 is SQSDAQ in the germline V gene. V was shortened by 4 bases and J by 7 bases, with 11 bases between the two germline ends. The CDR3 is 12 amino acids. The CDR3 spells CASSYGGREQYV. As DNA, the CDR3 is TGTGCCAGCAGCTACGGGGGAAGAGAGCAGTACGTC.

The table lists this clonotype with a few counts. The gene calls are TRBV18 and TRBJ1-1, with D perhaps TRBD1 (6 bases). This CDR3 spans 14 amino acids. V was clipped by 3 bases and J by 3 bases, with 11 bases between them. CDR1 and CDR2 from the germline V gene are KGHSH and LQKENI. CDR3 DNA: TGTGCCAGCTCACCCCAGGGGTTCGACACTGAAGCTTTCTTT. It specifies CASSPQGFDTEAFF.

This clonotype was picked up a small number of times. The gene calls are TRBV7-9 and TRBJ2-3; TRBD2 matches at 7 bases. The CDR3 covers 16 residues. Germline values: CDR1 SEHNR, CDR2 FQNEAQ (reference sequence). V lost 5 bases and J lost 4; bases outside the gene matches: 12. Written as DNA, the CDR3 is TGTGCCAGCAGCCCCCTGACTAGCAGCCGTCCAGATACGCAGTATTTT. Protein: CASSPLTSSRPDTQYF.

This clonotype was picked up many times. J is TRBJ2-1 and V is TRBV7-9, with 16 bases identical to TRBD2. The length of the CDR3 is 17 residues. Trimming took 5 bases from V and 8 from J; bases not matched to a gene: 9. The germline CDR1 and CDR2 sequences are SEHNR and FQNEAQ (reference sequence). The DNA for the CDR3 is TGTGCCAGCAGCCTGGGACTAGCGGGAGGGCCGATCTATGAGCAGTTCTTC. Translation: CASSLGLAGGPIYEQFF.

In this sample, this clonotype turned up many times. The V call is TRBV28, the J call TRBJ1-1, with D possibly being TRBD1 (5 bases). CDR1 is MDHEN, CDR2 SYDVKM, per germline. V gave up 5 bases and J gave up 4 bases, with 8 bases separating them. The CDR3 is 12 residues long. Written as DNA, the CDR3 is TGTGCCAGCAGTCGACAGACCACTGAAGCTTTCTTT. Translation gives CASSRQTTEAFF. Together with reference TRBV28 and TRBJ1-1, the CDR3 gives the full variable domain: DVKVTQSSRYLVKRTGEKVFLECVQDMDHENMFWYRQDPGLGLRLIYFSYDVKMKEKGDIPEGYSVSREKKERFSLILESASTNQTSMYLCASSRQTTEAFFGQGTRLTVV.